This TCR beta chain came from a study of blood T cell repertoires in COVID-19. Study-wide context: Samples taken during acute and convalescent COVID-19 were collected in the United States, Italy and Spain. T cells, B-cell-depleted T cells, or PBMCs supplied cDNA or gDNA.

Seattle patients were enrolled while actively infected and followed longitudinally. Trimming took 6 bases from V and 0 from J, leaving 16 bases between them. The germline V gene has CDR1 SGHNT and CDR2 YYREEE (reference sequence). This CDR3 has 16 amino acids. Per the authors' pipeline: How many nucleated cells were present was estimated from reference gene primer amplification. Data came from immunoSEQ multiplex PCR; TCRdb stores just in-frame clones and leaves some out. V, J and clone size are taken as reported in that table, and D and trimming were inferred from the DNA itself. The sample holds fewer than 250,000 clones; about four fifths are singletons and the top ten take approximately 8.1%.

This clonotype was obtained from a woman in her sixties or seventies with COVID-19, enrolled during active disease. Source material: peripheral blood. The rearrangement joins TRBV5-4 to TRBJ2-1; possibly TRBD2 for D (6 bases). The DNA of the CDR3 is TGTGCCAGCACCCAACCGGGAGTCCTCTCCTACAATGAGCAGTTCTTC. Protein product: CASTQPGVLSYNEQFF.